This entry is about one T cell receptor beta chain. MiXCR, run by TCRdb on the RT-PCR reads, gives a single entry per CDR3 protein. Altogether around 82,000 distinct CDR3 sequences are present, 4.5% to 5% being singletons, with the ten largest covering less than 3%. The data were taken from a study of patients and donors after allogeneic stem cell transplantation. CDR1 and CDR2 (germline): MNHEY, SVGAGI. V lost 0 bases, J lost 8 bases, and 17 bases lay in between. CDR3 length: 17 residues. The sequenced material came from blood, either unsorted or a sorted T cell fraction (not recorded which). The sequence was collected from a human donor who was either an allogeneic HSCT recipient or a stem cell or donor lymphocyte infusion donor (not recorded which). It is not recorded whose cells these are; they may come from a transplant donor. The chain combines TRBV6-5 with TRBJ1-6; D might be TRBD1 (6 bases). CDR3 amino acids: CASSYSMRGGIDSPLHF. The CDR3 DNA follows: TGTGCCAGCAGTTACTCGATGAGGGGGGGAATCGATTCACCCCTCCACTTT.